Listed below are T cell receptor beta chains from one sample, sequenced in a study of resident and recirculating memory T cells in vitiligo. Assay: immunoSEQ multiplex PCR; the TCRdb copy retains only in-frame clones and omits some. The sample records some 70,000 clones, about 89% being singletons. Sequenced material: blood. The receptors shown here come from a male donor with vitiligo. Both conserved end residues are part of each CDR3. The D gene is left open where the match is weak. Clone size is given for some rows only: seen once, a few or many times, or a class if the clone is expanded.

TRBJ1-3 | NA | TRBV5-6 | NA | TGTGCCAGCAGCGGCTTAGCAGGAAACACCATATATTTT | CASSGLAGNTIYF
TRBJ1-2 | TRBD1 | TRBV6-5 | NA | TGTGCCAGCAGTTACGAGGGACAGTCTTTGGGCTACACCTTC | CASSYEGQSLGYTF
TRBJ2-7 | NA | TRBV10-3 | NA | TGTGCCATCAGTGAGTCAGGGGGTTCTTACGAGCAGTACTTC | CAISESGGSYEQYF
TRBJ1-3 | NA | TRBV2 | NA | TGTGCCAGCAGGGGCTACTCTGGAAACACCATATATTTT | CASRGYSGNTIYF
TRBJ2-2 | NA | TRBV4-2 | once | TGTGCCAGCAGTCACCCACAGGGTATCGAAACCGGGGAGCTGTTTTTT | CASSHPQGIETGELFF
TRBJ2-1 | NA | TRBV5-4 | NA | TGTGCCAGCACCTCCGTTGGGGGGTACTACAATGAGCAGTTCTTC | CASTSVGGYYNEQFF
TRBJ1-2 | TRBD1 | TRBV9 | NA | TGTGCCAGCAGCGTCTCACCGGGACAGGGGGTAAGCGACTATGGCTACACCTTC | CASSVSPGQGVSDYGYTF
TRBJ2-4 | TRBD1 | TRBV4-1 | NA | TGCGCCAGCAGCCAGCCGAGAACCGGGACAGCGAAAAACATTCAGTACTTC | CASSQPRTGTAKNIQYF
TRBJ2-5 | NA | TRBV7-2 | NA | TGTGCCAGCAGCTTAATTATGGGCCGGCTTGGGACCCAGTACTTC | CASSLIMGRLGTQYF
TRBJ1-2 | NA | TRBV6-5 | NA | TGTGCCAGCGGCAACTCAGGGGCGAAGGGCTACACCTTC | CASGNSGAKGYTF
TRBJ1-2 | NA | TRBV11-2 | NA | TGTGCCAGCAGCTTAGTAACCGGAGCTAACTATGGCTACACCTTC | CASSLVTGANYGYTF
TRBJ1-3 | NA | TRBV29-1 | NA | TGCGCCTCACAGGGATCCGGAAACACCATATATTTT | CASQGSGNTIYF
TRBJ2-5 | TRBD2 | TRBV28 | NA | TGTGCCAGCAGTTCACCCCGACTAGCGGGGGGGCAAGAGACCCAGTACTTC | CASSSPRLAGGQETQYF
TRBJ1-1 | NA | TRBV2 | NA | TGTGCCAGCAGAGAACTGTCAGGCACTGAAGCTTTCTTT | CASRELSGTEAFF
TRBJ2-7 | TRBD1 | TRBV28 | NA | TGTGCCAGCTGCTGGACAGGGGGGCGCTACGAGCAGTACTTC | CASCWTGGRYEQYF
TRBJ2-7 | TRBD1 | TRBV2 | few | TGTGCCAGCGGCCGGGACAGGGGGCGAGAGCAGTACTTC | CASGRDRGREQYF
TRBJ1-5 | NA | TRBV19 | NA | TGTGCCAGTAGTATAGGGATGGGGGGAGGTCAGCCCCAGCATTTT | CASSIGMGGGQPQHF
TRBJ2-2 | TRBD2 | TRBV5-1 | NA | TGCGCCAGCAGCTTGGTGGCCTCTAGCGGGGGGGACACCGGGGAGCTGTTTTTT | CASSLVASSGGDTGELFF
TRBJ1-2 | NA | TRBV4-3 | NA | TGCGCCAGCAGCCAAGATGGCGCAGGGAATAACTATGGCTACACCTTC | CASSQDGAGNNYGYTF
TRBJ2-3 | NA | TRBV7-2 | NA | TGTGCCAGCAGCTTAGCACAACAGAAGGATACGCAGTATTTT | CASSLAQQKDTQYF
TRBJ1-1 | NA | TRBV28 | NA | TGTGCCAGCAGTGGGGGCGGGTTCTTGAACACTGAAGCTTTCTTT | CASSGGGFLNTEAFF
TRBJ1-1 | TRBD1 | TRBV11-3 | NA | TGTGCCAGCAGCAAAACTTGGACAGGGTCGAACACTGAAGCTTTCTTT | CASSKTWTGSNTEAFF
TRBJ1-3 | NA | TRBV19 | once | TGTGCCAGTAGTATATCGGGATCGTCTGGAAACACCATATATTTT | CASSISGSSGNTIYF
TRBJ1-6 | TRBD1 | TRBV19 | once | TGTGCCAGTAGTCCTAGGGGGCTCCAGGATTCACCCCTCCACTTT | CASSPRGLQDSPLHF
TRBJ1-1 | TRBD1 | TRBV12-5 | NA | TGTGCTAGTGGCCGCGGACAGGACAACACTGAAGCTTTCTTT | CASGRGQDNTEAFF
TRBJ2-7 | TRBD1 | TRBV4-2 | few | TGTGCCAGCAGCAAATTTAGCTCGGGACAGAACTACGAGCAGTACTTC | CASSKFSSGQNYEQYF
TRBJ1-2 | TRBD1 | TRBV23-1 | NA | TGCGCCAGCAGTCACCATCACCGGGACAGAAACTATGGCTACACCTTC | CASSHHHRDRNYGYTF
TRBJ1-2 | NA | TRBV9 | NA | TGTGCCAGCAGCGCCCCGGGACTCTTACCCCATGGCTACACCTTC | CASSAPGLLPHGYTF
TRBJ1-1 | TRBD1 | TRBV29-1 | NA | TGCAGCGGGGGACAGTACATGAACACTGAAGCTTTCTTT | CSGGQYMNTEAFF